These T cell receptor beta chains were read from a single sample in a study of CD8+ T cells in alopecia areata. The repertoire was sequenced with immunoSEQ multiplex PCR; TCRdb's copy has only in-frame clones and lacks some. This repertoire shows around 60,000 clones, 46% found once; its top ten account for about 20%. Material: CD8+ T cells sorted from blood, obtained between weeks 36 and 40, from a patient treated with tofacitinib. Every receptor here comes from a human donor with alopecia areata. The CDR3 runs from the conserved cysteine through the conserved F or W. Fields, in order: D gene, clone size, V gene, J gene, CDR3 protein, CDR3 DNA. The D gene is left open where the match is weak. Clone size is shown for a subset of rows, as once, few, many or a class of expanded clone.

D gene: .; clone size: .; V gene: TRBV9; J gene: TRBJ1-5; CDR3 protein: CASSPGGGNQPQHF; CDR3 DNA: TGTGCCAGCAGCCCCGGGGGGGGCAATCAGCCCCAGCATTTT
D gene: .; clone size: .; V gene: TRBV18; J gene: TRBJ2-5; CDR3 protein: CASSPTERVRETQYF; CDR3 DNA: TGTGCCAGCTCACCAACGGAAAGGGTCCGGGAGACCCAGTACTTC
D gene: .; clone size: .; V gene: TRBV7-2; J gene: TRBJ2-7; CDR3 protein: CASSLELDYSYEQYF; CDR3 DNA: TGTGCCAGCAGCTTAGAGCTGGACTACTCCTACGAGCAGTACTTC
D gene: TRBD1; clone size: .; V gene: TRBV4-2; J gene: TRBJ2-7; CDR3 protein: CASSRTGAGYEQYF; CDR3 DNA: TGTGCCAGCAGCCGGACAGGGGCGGGCTACGAGCAGTACTTC
D gene: .; clone size: few; V gene: TRBV7-9; J gene: TRBJ2-1; CDR3 protein: CASSSAREQFF; CDR3 DNA: TGTGCCAGCAGCTCAGCTCGGGAGCAGTTCTTC
D gene: .; clone size: .; V gene: TRBV27; J gene: TRBJ2-1; CDR3 protein: CASSFVVGGAGEQFF; CDR3 DNA: TGTGCCAGCAGTTTTGTGGTTGGGGGGGCGGGTGAGCAGTTCTTC
D gene: .; clone size: .; V gene: TRBV7-9; J gene: TRBJ2-7; CDR3 protein: CASSLAETQYEQYF; CDR3 DNA: TGTGCCAGCAGCTTAGCCGAGACCCAATACGAGCAGTACTTC
D gene: .; clone size: few; V gene: TRBV6-5; J gene: TRBJ1-1; CDR3 protein: CASSYSELNTEAFF; CDR3 DNA: TGTGCCAGCAGTTACTCGGAGTTGAACACTGAAGCTTTCTTT
D gene: .; clone size: .; V gene: TRBV4-1; J gene: TRBJ2-3; CDR3 protein: CASSQEDYSTDTQYF; CDR3 DNA: TGCGCCAGCAGCCAAGAGGACTATAGCACAGATACGCAGTATTTT
D gene: .; clone size: .; V gene: TRBV10-3; J gene: TRBJ2-1; CDR3 protein: CAISAEAYNEQFF; CDR3 DNA: TGTGCCATCAGCGCGGAAGCCTACAATGAGCAGTTCTTC
D gene: .; clone size: .; V gene: TRBV10-3; J gene: TRBJ2-7; CDR3 protein: CAITGGAYGQYF; CDR3 DNA: TGTGCCATCACCGGAGGGGCCTACGGGCAGTACTTC
D gene: .; clone size: .; V gene: TRBV29-1; J gene: TRBJ1-2; CDR3 protein: CSVVKGQNYGYTF; CDR3 DNA: TGCAGCGTTGTGAAGGGGCAGAACTATGGCTACACCTTC
D gene: .; clone size: .; V gene: TRBV29-1; J gene: TRBJ2-7; CDR3 protein: CSVEVDEEQYF; CDR3 DNA: TGCAGCGTTGAAGTTGACGAAGAGCAGTACTTC
D gene: .; clone size: .; V gene: TRBV5-6; J gene: TRBJ1-1; CDR3 protein: CASSLEMKVNTEAFF; CDR3 DNA: TGTGCCAGCAGCCTCGAAATGAAGGTGAACACTGAAGCTTTCTTT
D gene: .; clone size: .; V gene: TRBV7-9; J gene: TRBJ2-7; CDR3 protein: CASSLVERSSYEQYF; CDR3 DNA: TGTGCCAGCAGCTTAGTTGAGCGGAGCTCCTACGAGCAGTACTTC
D gene: .; clone size: .; V gene: TRBV27; J gene: TRBJ1-5; CDR3 protein: CASSPTKVSNQPQHF; CDR3 DNA: TGTGCCAGCAGCCCCACCAAAGTGAGCAATCAGCCCCAGCATTTT
D gene: TRBD2; clone size: .; V gene: TRBV27; J gene: TRBJ2-7; CDR3 protein: CASSLPGRDYEQYF; CDR3 DNA: TGTGCCAGCAGTTTGCCGGGGAGGGACTACGAGCAGTACTTC